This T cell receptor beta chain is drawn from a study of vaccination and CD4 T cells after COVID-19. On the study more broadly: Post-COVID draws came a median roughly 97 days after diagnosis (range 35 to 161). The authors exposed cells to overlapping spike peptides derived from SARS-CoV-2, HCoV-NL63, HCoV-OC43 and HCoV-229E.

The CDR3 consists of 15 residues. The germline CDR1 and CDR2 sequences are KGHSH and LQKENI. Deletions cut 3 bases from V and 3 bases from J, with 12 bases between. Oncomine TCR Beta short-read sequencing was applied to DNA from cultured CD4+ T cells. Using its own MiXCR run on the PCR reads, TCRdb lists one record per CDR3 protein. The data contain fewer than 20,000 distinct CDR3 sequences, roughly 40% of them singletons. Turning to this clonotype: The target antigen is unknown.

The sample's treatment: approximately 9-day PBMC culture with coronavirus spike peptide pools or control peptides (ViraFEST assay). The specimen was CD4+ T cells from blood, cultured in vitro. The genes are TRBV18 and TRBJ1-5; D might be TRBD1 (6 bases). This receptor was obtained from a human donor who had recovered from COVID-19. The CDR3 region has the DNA TGTGCCAGCTCACCTAGCGGGACAAACAATCAGCCCCAGCATTTT. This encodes CASSPSGTNNQPQHF. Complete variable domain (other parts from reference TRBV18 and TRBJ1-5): NAGVMQNPRHLVRRRGQEARLRCSPMKGHSHVYWYRQLPEEGLKFMVYLQKENIIDESGMPKERFSAEFPKEGPSILRIQQVVRGDSAAYFCASSPSGTNNQPQHFGDGTRLSIL.